One and the same sample provided the 29 T cell receptor beta chains below, sequenced in a study of T cells in Graves' hyperthyroidism and ophthalmopathy. Amplification targeted TCR beta CDR3 regions from RNA transcripts. HTBI primers drove first-round RT-PCR of the TCR CDR3. TCRdb reanalysed the multiplex PCR reads using MiXCR and keeps one entry per CDR3 protein. The table includes approximately 590,000 distinct CDR3 sequences, about 45% detected once. Specimen: peripheral blood or thyroid tissue (not recorded which). The receptors originated from a woman aged 18-29 years with Graves' hyperthyroidism.

This clonotype was seen a few times. The chain is built from TRBV7-8 and TRBJ2-7, with TRBD1 matching 8 bases. This CDR3 spans 15 amino acids. J gave up 5 bases and V 2 bases, and 8 bases lay outside the gene matches. The germline CDR1 and CDR2 sequences are SGHVS and FQNEAQ. The chain's CDR3 is CASSLQGARRNEQYF. CDR3 nucleotide sequence: TGTGCCAGCAGCTTACAGGGGGCAAGGAGGAACGAGCAGTACTTC.

This clonotype was seen only a few times. The CDR3 coding sequence is TGTGCCAGCAGCTTAGTCGGCACAGATACGCAGTATTTT. It translates to CASSLVGTDTQYF. The V call is TRBV7-2, the J call TRBJ2-3; no clear D gene. The CDR3 runs to 13 residues. The V gene's germline CDR1 is SGHTA and CDR2 FQGNSA. V dropped 1 base and J dropped 1 base, with 3 bases sitting between them. Based on the CDR3 plus reference TRBV7-2 and TRBJ2-3, the full variable domain is GAGVSQSPSNKVTEKGKDVELRCDPISGHTALYWYRQSLGQGLEFLIYFQGNSAPDKSGLPSDRFSAERTGGSVSTLTIQRTQQEDSAVYLCASSLVGTDTQYFGPGTRLTVL.

The chain couples TRBV10-3 to TRBJ1-1; D remains ambiguous. The CDR3 is 12 residues long. Germline CDR1 reads ENHRY; CDR2 reads SYGVKD. The V and J ends lost 10 bases and 6 bases respectively, with 15 bases between them. The CDR3 bases are TGTGCCAGCTCACCCCCCGCGGCTGAAGCTTTCTTT. Its translation: CASSPPAAEAFF.

This sequence joins TRBV9 and TRBJ1-5, with D uncertain. Germline CDR1 is SGDLS and CDR2 is YYNGEE. This CDR3 has 11 amino acids. V was clipped by 0 bases and J by 9 bases, with 4 bases between them. This CDR3 reads CASSVGWPQHF. The CDR3 DNA follows: TGTGCCAGCAGCGTAGGATGGCCCCAGCATTTT. The entire variable domain, with the rest obtained from reference TRBV9 and TRBJ1-5, is as follows: DSGVTQTPKHLITATGQRVTLRCSPRSGDLSVYWYQQSLDQGLQFLIQYYNGEERAKGNILERFSAQQFPDLHSELNLSSLELGDSALYFCASSVGWPQHFGDGTRLSIL.

This clonotype was found many times. This rearrangement joins TRBV12-3 or TRBV12-4 to TRBJ1-2, with D maybe TRBD1 (5 bases). The CDR3 loop spans 13 amino acids. With 4 bases removed from V and 4 bases from J, the gap between germline ends came to 10 bases. The CDR3 region has the DNA TGTGCCAGCAGTTCGCACAGGACCTATGGCTACACCTTC. It encodes CASSSHRTYGYTF.

This clonotype came up a few times. The chain uses TRBV20-1 and TRBJ1-5; 8 nucleotides align to TRBD1. The V gene's germline CDR1 is DFQATT and CDR2 SNEGSKA (reference sequence). The V and J ends lost 3 bases and 1 base, in that order; junction bases with no gene match: 5. There are 15 residues in the CDR3. The CDR3 region is CSASGTGQSNQPQHF. The CDR3 DNA follows: TGCAGTGCTAGTGGGACAGGCCAAAGCAATCAGCCCCAGCATTTT.

This clonotype was seen repeatedly, ten times or more. V is TRBV12-3 or TRBV12-4 and J is TRBJ2-7; 8 bases align to TRBD1. J gave up 2 bases and V 5 bases, and 5 bases lay outside the gene matches. The CDR3 consists of 14 residues. The DNA for the CDR3 is TGTGCCAGCAGTCCGGGACAGGATCCCTACGAGCAGTACTTC. Amino acid sequence: CASSPGQDPYEQYF.

The J gene is TRBJ1-4, the V gene TRBV12-3 or TRBV12-4; the match to TRBD1 covers 10 bases. After removal of 9 bases from V and 13 bases from J, the junction contained 14 bases not matched to a gene. The CDR3 totals 14 residues. Here the CDR3 DNA reads TGTGCCAGTCAAGAGGGACAGGGGCCCGGAACACTGTTTTTT. Translating it yields CASQEGQGPGTLFF.

Details on this clonotype: A junction end diverges from the germline sequence, so it may reflect a read error. The chain combines TRBV2 with TRBJ2-7; D possibly corresponds to TRBD2 (5 bases). Germline V gene lookup returns CDR1 SNHLY and CDR2 FYNNEI. The CDR3 is made up of 13 amino acids. This CDR3 is CAGSLARGFEQYF. The CDR3 DNA reads as TGTGCCGGCAGTTTAGCGCGTGGTTTCGAGCAGTACTTC.

This clonotype was recorded only once. The V gene is TRBV6-4, the J gene TRBJ1-2, with a possible D match to TRBD1 (5 bases). V was cut by 8 bases and J by 12 bases, with 19 bases left in between. The CDR3 sequence is 12 residues long. Germline CDR1 MRHNA, CDR2 SNTAGT. The CDR3 loop is CASRTSTGCHTF. In DNA form, the CDR3 reads TGTGCCAGCCGGACATCAACGGGTTGCCACACCTTC.

The chain is built from TRBV12-3 or TRBV12-4 and TRBJ1-4, with TRBD1 identical over 8 bases. V lost 5 bases and J lost 2; bases outside the gene matches: 4. The CDR3 has 15 residues. The CDR3 loop is CASSMDRVTNEKLFF. CDR3 nucleotide sequence: TGTGCCAGCAGTATGGACAGGGTGACTAATGAAAAACTGTTTTTT.

This clonotype came up a few times. The chain has TRBV12-3 or TRBV12-4 and TRBJ1-1; weak D call: TRBD1 (5 bases). The CDR3 contains 14 residues. Deletions cut 5 bases from V and 4 bases from J, with 14 bases between. CDR3 sequence (DNA): TGTGCCAGCAGTACGTGGGGGGGTGGCACTGAAGCTTTCTTT. Protein product: CASSTWGGGTEAFF.

This clonotype has a single count. This chain connects TRBV7-2 to TRBJ1-1; D is undetermined. Germline loops: CDR1 SGHTA, CDR2 FQGNSA. The CDR3 consists of 13 residues. V shed 5 bases and J shed 6 bases, with 13 bases lying between them. CDR3 amino acids: CASSQRGVPEAFF. The CDR3 bases are TGTGCCAGCAGCCAACGCGGGGTGCCTGAAGCTTTCTTT.

The chain links TRBV7-9 to TRBJ1-2; 11 bases are a match to TRBD1. V trimming: 7 bases; J trimming: 7 bases; junction bases outside the gene matches: 11. The CDR3 extends over 15 amino acids. Looked up from germline, CDR1 is SEHNR and CDR2 is FQNEAQ (reference sequence). This CDR3 reads CASTDGGQGASGYTF. CDR3 in DNA: TGTGCCAGCACCGACGGAGGACAGGGGGCTTCTGGCTACACCTTC.

With respect to this clonotype: The CDR3 ends on some other residue instead of the conserved phenylalanine or tryptophan, so this is likely a read error. Because the CDR3's place on the DNA is in doubt, the DNA is left out and the CDR3 is given as listed by TCRdb. V and J are TRBV29-1 and TRBJ1-2; TRBD1, the table's D call, was not compared with the DNA. The CDR3 length is 12 residues, termini included. Germline V gene lookup returns CDR1 SQVTM and CDR2 ANQGSEA. The CDR3 loop is CSGAGGVPPYNY.

V gene TRBV11-2 combines with J gene TRBJ1-6; TRBD1 aligns across 10 bases. Germline values: CDR1 SGHAT, CDR2 FQNNGV. This CDR3 has 16 residues. V lost 5 bases to trimming and J lost 6 bases; unmatched junction nucleotides: 7. CDR3 nucleotides: TGTGCCAGCAGCCAGAGACAGGGGGCAGGTAATTCACCCCTCCACTTT. This translates into CASSQRQGAGNSPLHF.

The genes are TRBV7-2 and TRBJ1-6; D might be TRBD1 (5 bases). The CDR3 spans 16 residues. Germline values: CDR1 SGHTA, CDR2 FQGNSA. V shed 7 bases and J shed 4 bases, with 17 bases lying between them. Written as DNA, the CDR3 is TGTGCCAGCACTATTAGCGGGGCAGCATATAATTCACCCCTCCACTTT. Its translation is CASTISGAAYNSPLHF.

V gene TRBV7-9 combines with J gene TRBJ1-2, with D perhaps matching TRBD1 (5 bases). V lost 4 bases, J lost 9 bases, and 15 bases lay in between. The CDR3 sequence is 13 residues long. Germline V gives CDR1 SEHNR, CDR2 FQNEAQ (reference sequence). DNA of the CDR3: TGTGCCAGCAGCTATGGCCCAGGGTATCGCTACACCTTC. The encoded protein is CASSYGPGYRYTF. Combining the CDR3 with reference TRBV7-9 and TRBJ1-2 gives the whole variable domain DTGVSQNPRHKITKRGQNVTFRCDPISEHNRLYWYRQTLGQGPEFLTYFQNEAQLEKSRLLSDRFSAERPKGSFSTLEIQRTEQGDSAMYLCASSYGPGYRYTFGSGTRLTVV.

This clonotype occurred a few times. The chain carries TRBV24-1 and TRBJ2-5; weak D call: TRBD2 (5 bases). The CDR3 extends over 14 amino acids. Trimming stripped 4 bases from V and 9 bases from J, with 17 bases between. The germline gives CDR1 KGHDR, CDR2 SFDVKD. Here the CDR3 reads CATSERGLMWPQYF. CDR3 nucleotide sequence: TGTGCCACCAGTGAGAGAGGACTGATGTGGCCCCAGTACTTC.

V is TRBV7-9 and J is TRBJ2-2; D uncertain. V lost 3 bases to trimming and J lost 6 bases, with 14 bases between them. Germline loops: CDR1 SEHNR, CDR2 FQNEAQ (reference sequence). The CDR3 loop spans 15 amino acids. The CDR3 is CASSFPDRAAGELFF. The CDR3 bases are TGTGCCAGCAGCTTCCCGGACCGGGCGGCCGGGGAGCTGTTTTTT.

The chain has TRBV12-3 or TRBV12-4 and TRBJ1-2; D remains unclear. Trimming pared 7 bases from V and 6 bases from J, leaving 12 bases between. There are 12 residues in the CDR3. CDR3 nucleotides: TGTGCCAGCACCTCCCTGGCGGATGGCTACACCTTC. Its translation: CASTSLADGYTF.

The rearrangement joins TRBV5-6 to TRBJ1-3, with D possibly matching TRBD1 (5 bases). The CDR3 is made up of 15 amino acids. Trimming took off 0 bases at V and 1 base at J, with 8 bases between the two ends. CDR1 is SGHDT and CDR2 is YYEEEE in the germline V gene. The CDR3 DNA reads TGTGCCAGCAGCTTGGTAGACAGTTCTGGAAACACCATATATTTT. It specifies CASSLVDSSGNTIYF.

The genes are TRBV7-9 and TRBJ2-7, with D perhaps TRBD1 (6 bases). Germline V gene lookup returns CDR1 SEHNR and CDR2 FQNEAQ (reference sequence). Between the trimmed V and J ends, which lost 5 bases and 5 bases, there was a span of 13 bases. The CDR3 is 13 residues long. The CDR3 loop is CASSADSPHEQYF. DNA of the CDR3: TGTGCCAGCAGCGCGGACAGTCCCCACGAGCAGTACTTC.

This clonotype was seen at least ten times. The CDR3 region is CSVMPGTGSNQPQHF. The CDR3 DNA sequence: TGCAGCGTTATGCCCGGGACAGGGAGCAATCAGCCCCAGCATTTT. V is TRBV29-1 and J is TRBJ1-5, with 9 positions matching TRBD1. The germline gives CDR1 SQVTM, CDR2 ANQGSEA. The CDR3 is 15 residues long. Trimming cost V 5 bases and J 1 base; bases outside gene matches: 6.

The chain links TRBV29-1 to TRBJ2-7; TRBD1 or TRBD2 may be the D gene (6 bases each). The CDR3 is 13 amino acids. The V gene lost 3 bases and the J gene lost 6 bases, with 15 bases spanning the gap. The germline V gene has CDR1 SQVTM and CDR2 ANQGSEA. Here the CDR3 DNA reads TGCAGCGTTGAGGGGGACGGGGGCTCCGAGCAGTACTTC. Translation gives CSVEGDGGSEQYF.

This clonotype was detected only once. The gene calls are TRBV24-1 and TRBJ2-7, with D possibly called TRBD1 or TRBD2 (5 bases each). V was shortened by 0 bases and J by 2 bases, with 7 bases between the two germline ends. The CDR3 length is 14 residues. Germline V gene sequence: CDR1 KGHDR, CDR2 SFDVKD. DNA of the CDR3: TGTGCCACCAGTGATTTGTGGGACCCCTACGAGCAGTACTTC. Protein sequence: CATSDLWDPYEQYF.

This clonotype has a handful of counts. The junction departs from the called germline gene at one end, perhaps through a read error. The V call is TRBV10-3, the J call TRBJ2-7; a possible D gene is TRBD2 (6 bases). Looked up from germline, CDR1 is ENHRY and CDR2 is SYGVKD. This CDR3 spans 14 amino acids. CDR3 in DNA: TGTGCCAGCAGATCCCGGGACTCAGTCTACGAGCAATACTTC. It encodes CASRSRDSVYEQYF.

V and J are TRBV29-1 and TRBJ2-5; TRBD1 might be the D (5 bases). V lost 4 bases and J 5 bases, leaving 8 bases between the germline ends. Germline lookup yields CDR1 SQVTM and CDR2 ANQGSEA. The CDR3 contains 11 residues. The CDR3 here is CSVVGPETQYF. Written as DNA, the CDR3 is TGCAGCGTTGTGGGGCCGGAGACCCAGTACTTC.

This clonotype was recorded many times. The rearrangement uses TRBV6-6 and TRBJ2-7, with a tentative D call TRBD1 (6 bases). Germline V gives CDR1 MNHNY, CDR2 SVGAGI (reference sequence). The CDR3 extends over 15 amino acids. V lost 0 bases to trimming and J lost 0 bases, with 9 bases between them. The CDR3 sequence: CASSYSGDNSYEQYF. The CDR3 DNA follows: TGTGCCAGCAGTTACTCGGGGGACAACTCCTACGAGCAGTACTTC.